The entry below describes one TCR beta chain. These data belong to a study of OX40 agonist ivuxolimab in advanced cancers. Study overall: Ivuxolimab, an agonist antibody against OX40 (CD134), was given to patients.

Trimming stripped 7 bases from V and 6 bases from J, with 11 bases between. Germline CDR1 and CDR2: SGDLS and YYNGEE. The CDR3 sequence is 11 residues long. The repertoire was sequenced with immunoSEQ multiplex PCR; TCRdb's copy has only in-frame clones and lacks some. The profile shows tens of thousands of clones, 70% to 90% of them singletons. Exclusion applied to patients with autoimmune disease history or systemic immunosuppression. This sequence was found in an adult with an advanced solid tumor such as melanoma, head and neck, liver or kidney cancer. V is TRBV9 and J is TRBJ2-7, with a weak D call TRBD1 (6 bases). Source: CD4+ or CD8+ T cells sorted from blood, taken in a trial of the OX40 agonist ivuxolimab. The CDR3 region is CASGQGREQYF. CDR3 bases: TGTGCCAGCGGTCAGGGGCGCGAGCAGTACTTC.